This note documents a single T cell receptor beta chain sequence. Its antigen is unknown. Base qualities are not at hand, and no much larger clone is one base apart. This specimen comes from a study of cytomegalovirus exposure and HLA in healthy donors (dated by TCRdb to 2016 to 2017). Regarding the complete study: An earlier analysis of some 620 of the donors reported about 280 Gb of sequence data and 90 million to 120 million unique TCR beta sequences obtained from around 180 million T cells. An early release covering over 500 HLA-typed donors comprised about 290 gigabases of sequencing data and around 80 million unique TCR sequences. The genetic ancestry cluster associated with self-reported Caucasian donors included around four fifths of the 398 genotyped donors. The aim of the study was to test whether cataloging public T cell receptors could identify signatures of past pathogen exposure. The study used immunosequencing to profile the T cell repertoires of approximately 630 subjects and linked those repertoires to cytomegalovirus serostatus. Besides the first cohort of approximately 670 subjects, a separate validation cohort made up of around 120 different subjects was used. To predict cytomegalovirus infection status, the study brought together high-throughput TCR immunosequencing, statistical association of individual TCRs with disease status, and machine learning. In a later analysis, previously published TCR beta repertoires from hundreds of donors were re-analyzed and high-resolution HLA genotyping was added so that TCR occurrence patterns could be studied. Rather than drawing on any new phenotypic data, the later analysis identified candidate immune exposures from TCR beta sequences and the way those sequences occurred across donors. An earlier analysis of 500 to 650 of the donors applied high-throughput TCR beta sequencing to assess whether each TCR beta V gene segment acted as functional or pseudogenic. Donor age, sex, ethnicity and CMV serostatus were compiled alongside the repertoire data. A later genetic analysis used genome-wide SNP genotypes for about three fifths of the roughly 700 donors, treating that subset as a discovery cohort. Every repertoire in the discovery cohort had been generated on one and the same sequencing platform. HLA typing included class I and class II loci at four-digit resolution. Typing coverage varied by locus: 629-630 donors for A, B, C, DRB1 and DQB1; about 520 for DQA1; around 570 for DPA1; fewer than 480 for DPB1. Four to six DR-DQ haplotypes were handled as single units for association and clustering because linkage in the cohort was strong. Among around 400 genotyped donors of the cohort, an average of approximately 240,000 unique TCR beta nucleotide sequences was sequenced per donor, of which roughly 18% were non-productive. General findings and caveats noted by the study authors: Most TCR sequences were seen in very few donors, while some public TCRs were found in many individuals. Correlated functional status among segregating V segments might reflect linkage disequilibrium, but an unknown experimental factor could not be ruled out. The authors suggested that the approach could potentially be generalized to other disease states and immunological phenotypes. A cluster of highly shared sequence variants was judged likely to be a technical artifact of the sequencing pipeline. Presence/absence analyses assumed roughly uniform sequencing depth across donors, an assumption that may not hold. Cytomegalovirus status was reported to be diagnosed by the classifier with high specificity and sensitivity in both the original and validation cohorts. According to a later analysis, most CMV-associated TCR beta chains appeared to be HLA-restricted, and the HLA associations seemed to be driven largely by CMV exposure. In vitro tests confirmed that a few of the cytomegalovirus-associated TCR beta chains recognize cytomegalovirus antigens. A further reported finding was that TCR beta sequences accurately predicted the HLA-A and HLA-B alleles for most subjects in the first cohort. When HLA alleles, especially DR and DQ, strongly co-occurred, attributing TCR associations to individual alleles was difficult. In a later analysis, the rate of TCR association differed among HLA loci, with DRB1 alleles having the most associated TCRs and HLA-C alleles having the fewest. Over 15 rarely observed V segments, including chromosome 9 orphons, were excluded from the earlier analysis of approximately 500 of the donors because counts were too low. A later analysis reported that several top co-occurrence clusters appeared linked to parvovirus B19, influenza, CMV and Epstein-Barr virus. CMV serostatus was the only immune exposure information available for the cohort. An association between a missense DCLRE1C variant and V-gene and J-gene trimming of TCR beta chains was found in a later genetic analysis and replicated in an independent cohort. Specific HLA alleles were associated with roughly 17,000 TCR beta sequences at a false discovery rate of 0.05 in a later analysis. HLA typing was unavailable for some donors at each locus, so association tests used only the typed subset. In this cohort, only TCR beta chains were sequenced, and detectable features were limited by the absence of alpha or paired-chain data. In the study, some 160 TCR beta chains were listed as associated with cytomegalovirus. In a later analysis, HLA-associated TCR beta chains showed more clonal expansion and lower generation probabilities than non-associated chains that were equally common. In a later genetic analysis, fewer N-insertions in productive TCRs were reported among donors in an Asian-associated ancestry cluster than the approximately 670-donor mean. In an earlier analysis of 450 to 750 of the donors, most TCR beta V segments appeared in productive rearrangements about 90% or about 30% of the time, broadly matching IMGT annotations.

Libraries were prepared through the immunoSEQ multiplex PCR assay. The multiplex PCR relied on a mix of 60 forward primers for TCR Vbeta segments and 13 reverse primers for TCR Jbeta segments. Amplification of the CDR3 region of rearranged TCR beta genes was performed with a multiplex PCR assay on genomic DNA. The Illumina HiSeq System was used to sequence the amplified TCR beta libraries as 87-base-pair reads. In the paper's pipeline: A later analysis tallied tens of millions of unique TCR beta chains across the 666 repertoires, and some 10 million of those chains were shared by two or more donors. Raw reads were error-corrected and collapsed into unique sequences with a nearest-neighbor algorithm that merged closely related sequences to remove PCR and sequencing errors. V, D and J gene segments were assigned by aligning CDR3 sequences to IMGT reference sequences. For a sequence to be retained, at least a six-nucleotide match to both a V gene segment and a J gene segment was required. Rearrangements were called productive when the CDR3 lacked stop codons and stayed in frame with V and J; all others were non-productive. Following IMGT convention, CDR3 was defined as the stretch from the second conserved V-encoded cysteine up to the conserved J-encoded phenylalanine. Sequences without an unambiguous match to a single V gene segment were excluded from the earlier analysis of over 500 of the donors. An earlier analysis of 500 to 600 of the donors classified V segments as functional when productive rearrangements were above 56.7% and as segregating when the standard deviation between donors was above 5%. To diagnose cytomegalovirus status from the catalog of TCR beta chain sequences, a statistical classification framework was built. In a later analysis, V and J genes were assigned by comparing TCR nucleotide sequences against IMGT/GENE-DB human TR gene sequences. In a later analysis, CDR3 sequences and most-parsimonious VDJ recombination scenarios were assigned using the TCRdist pipeline. A later analysis defined each TCR beta chain by its CDR3 amino acid sequence plus V-gene family, and excluded reads lacking a unique V-gene family. A later analysis removed 592 highly shared, low-generation-probability nucleotide sequences to deal with suspected cross-contamination and a sequencing artifact. For each public chain, a later analysis derived a clonal expansion index from normalized ranks of inferred template counts within each repertoire. In a later analysis, generation probabilities were computed using a VDJ recombination model fitted to out-of-frame rearrangements, and the results were checked against IGoR. In a later analysis, hypergeometric tests were used to score TCR-TCR, TCR-HLA and TCR-CMV co-occurrence, with a repertoire-size bias correction applied to TCR pairs. To estimate false discovery rates, a later analysis permuted the HLA or CMV assignments 20 times. In a later analysis, co-occurring TCRs were grouped using DBSCAN, and TCRdist sequence similarity was added for clustering within HLA-allele-positive subsets. For co-occurrence clustering, repertoires with fewer than 30,000 or more than 120,000 public chains were excluded, along with about five repertoires with anomalous nucleotide sharing. Entries here come from immuneACCESS through TCRdb and include only in-frame sequences with V and J called. Some clones fail to appear in such tables; in the studies checked, an unresolved V gene covers under half of the shortfall, and the cause of the remainder is unknown. V and J calls and clone size are given by that table; D and trimming were obtained from the DNA. A total of approximately 97,000 clones appear in this sample, 65% to 90% of them only once. Around 4.2% of the sample is held by the ten biggest clonotypes.

The cohort comprised around 690 healthy bone marrow donors. At the time of sampling, every cohort member was nominally healthy, though immune exposures that went unrecorded were likely present. The donor tested CMV seropositive, placing the donor among the 289 seropositive members of the cohort. Each donor provided a peripheral blood sample, and peripheral blood mononuclear cells were used for TCR beta sequencing. The Qiagen DNeasy Blood Extraction Kit was used to extract genomic DNA from the blood cell samples. What was sequenced was PBMCs. The sequence was collected from an older woman in good health and CMV-seropositive.

The CDR3 region reads CASSPGTENEKLFF. The DNA sequence is TGCGCCAGCAGCCCAGGGACAGAAAATGAAAAACTGTTTTTT. This chain joins TRBV4-1 to TRBJ1-4, with 7 bases matching TRBD1. Spanning cysteine to phenylalanine, the CDR3 consists of 14 amino acids. Only the CDR3 DNA stays, 42 bases, in frame from base 1. Relative to germline, V is missing 4 bases and J is missing 5 bases, with 4 bases of the junction outside any gene match. The germline V gene specifies MGHRA as CDR1 and YSYEKL as CDR2.